This record covers a single T cell receptor (beta chain). Its antigen remains unidentified. This sample stems from a study of T cell repertoires in cytomegalovirus infection. Study-level information: Well-studied HLA-B-restricted CMV epitopes were used in the study alongside recently identified HLA-C-restricted ones. A matching HLA type, together with CMV infection, was signaled by public TCR beta signatures. Whole-study findings and limits: In two of eight donors, the top clonotype was HLA-C-restricted CMV-specific. Identification of carriers of CMV plus the relevant HLA was achieved through cumulative public TCR beta family frequency.

TCRdb ran MiXCR on the reads and lists one entry per CDR3 protein. The sample carries about 35,000 distinct CDR3 sequences, 52% recorded once. The germline gives CDR1 SEHNR, CDR2 FQNEAQ (reference sequence). V lost 5 bases, J lost 2 bases, and 12 bases lay in between. The CDR3 spans 14 residues. The sequencing here drew on CD8+ T cells from cultured PBMCs, taken from culture after CMV antigen stimulation. This receptor was obtained from a human donor in good health (CMV status not recorded). Some clones in this sample may be carry-over from other donors' samples. This sequence joins TRBV7-9 and TRBJ2-5; the D is unclear. The CDR3 here is CASSQKGLQETQYF. For the CDR3, the DNA is TGTGCCAGCAGCCAAAAAGGGCTACAAGAGACCCAGTACTTC.